Below, 16 T cell receptor beta chains from the same sample are listed, as sequenced in a study of Graves' ophthalmopathy and Graves' hyperthyroidism. Scientists amplified the TCR beta CDR3 regions from RNA transcripts. First-round RT-PCR with HTBI primers preceded a second-round multiplex PCR. MiXCR, applied by TCRdb to the multiplex PCR reads, yields one record per CDR3 protein. The sample carries 1 million to 1.3 million distinct CDR3 sequences, about 36% recorded once. The specimen was peripheral blood or thyroid tissue (not recorded which). The receptors derive from an adult man with Graves' hyperthyroidism.

This clonotype was recorded a few times. The J gene is TRBJ1-6, the V gene TRBV19; maybe TRBD1 (6 bases). Trimming left V 4 bases short and J 10 bases short, with 14 bases between. The CDR3 is 14 residues long. The germline V gene encodes CDR1 LNHDA and CDR2 SQIVND (reference sequence). The CDR3 DNA is TGTGCCAGTAGTACGAGGACAGCGCAGTCACCCCTCCACTTT. It yields the protein CASSTRTAQSPLHF.

Many counts were recorded for this clonotype. The genes are TRBV19 and TRBJ1-2; 11 bases are a match to TRBD1. Germline V gene lookup returns CDR1 LNHDA and CDR2 SQIVND (reference sequence). Trimming cost V 5 bases and J 7 bases; bases outside gene matches: 6. The CDR3 has 14 amino acids. The CDR3 region is CASSQEDRGPGYTF. DNA for the CDR3: TGTGCCAGTAGTCAAGAGGACAGGGGGCCTGGCTACACCTTC.

This clonotype showed up just once. This may be a read error: a much more frequent sequence differs by one nucleotide. The chain uses TRBV10-3 and TRBJ1-5, with a possible D match to TRBD1 (5 bases). Germline V gene sequence: CDR1 ENHRY, CDR2 SYGVKD. The CDR3 sequence is 15 residues long. CDR3 amino acids: CASSYGGEINQPRHF. The CDR3 region has the DNA TGTGCCAGCAGTTACGGGGGAGAGATCAATCAGCCCCGGCATTTT.

With respect to this clonotype: A read error may explain this, as a much larger clone is one base away. V is TRBV20-1 and J is TRBJ2-5, with D perhaps TRBD2 (5 bases). The CDR3 covers 14 residues. V was shortened by 6 bases and J by 5 bases, with 19 bases between the two germline ends. Germline assignment: CDR1 DFQATT and CDR2 SNEGSKA (reference sequence). CDR3 residues: CSASRLVGAETQYF. CDR3 in DNA: TGCAGTGCCTCTAGGCTAGTGGGAGCGGAGACCCAGTACTTC.

The sample holds a few counts of this clonotype. The rearrangement uses TRBV6-2 or TRBV6-3 and TRBJ2-7, with no clear D. The CDR3 runs 13 residues. Germline CDR1 MNHEY, CDR2 SVGEGT. Trimming cost V 2 bases and J 0 bases, with 5 bases left between them. The CDR3 DNA is TGTGCCAGCAGTTACAAGGGCTCCTACGAGCAGTACTTC. The encoded protein is CASSYKGSYEQYF.

J is TRBJ1-2 and V is TRBV20-1, with 7 bases fitting TRBD1. The germline CDR1 and CDR2 sequences are DFQATT and SNEGSKA (reference sequence). The CDR3 consists of 15 residues. Losses at the gene ends were 0 bases for V and 7 bases for J; bases not matched to a gene: 11. CDR3 loop: CSARDRYRGKVGYTF. CDR3 nucleotide sequence: TGCAGTGCTAGAGATCGGTACAGGGGAAAAGTTGGCTACACCTTC.

A single count supports this clonotype. The chain carries TRBV20-1 and TRBJ1-1; 7 bases agree with TRBD1. CDR1 is DFQATT and CDR2 is SNEGSKA in the germline V gene (reference sequence). V trimming: 5 bases; J trimming: 0 bases; junction bases outside the gene matches: 9. CDR3 length equals 15 residues. The CDR3 coding sequence is TGCAGTGCTCCGTCGACAGGGTCCCTGAACACTGAAGCTTTCTTT. The encoded protein is CSAPSTGSLNTEAFF.

This chain uses TRBV20-1 with TRBJ2-7; 8 nucleotides agree with TRBD1. V shed 4 bases, J shed 2 bases, and the junction held 10 bases outside the gene matches. The germline CDR1 and CDR2 sequences are DFQATT and SNEGSKA (reference sequence). This CDR3 is 15 amino acids long. For the CDR3, the DNA is TGCAGTGCTACGCGGACAGGGATCGAGACCTACGAGCAGTACTTC. It translates to CSATRTGIETYEQYF.

The gene calls are TRBV20-1 and TRBJ2-7, with TRBD1 matching over 7 bases. Losses at the gene ends were 0 bases for V and 0 bases for J; bases not matched to a gene: 8. The V gene's germline CDR1 is DFQATT and CDR2 SNEGSKA (reference sequence). This CDR3 contains 16 residues. For the CDR3, the DNA is TGCAGTGCTAGAGATATAGTAGGGGGCAGCTCCTACGAGCAGTACTTC. Translating gives CSARDIVGGSSYEQYF.

This clonotype has ten or more counts. The chain links TRBV4-2 to TRBJ2-2; no firm D call. The CDR3 covers 14 residues. CDR1 and CDR2 from the germline V gene are LGHNA and YNFKEQ. The ends were cut back, 2 bases at V and 2 bases at J, with 6 bases in the middle. This CDR3 reads CASSQPQNTGELFF. The CDR3 region has the DNA TGTGCCAGCAGCCAACCGCAAAACACCGGGGAGCTGTTTTTT.

This clonotype was seen a few times. The V call is TRBV28, the J call TRBJ2-5; TRBD1 aligns across 9 bases. The CDR3 sequence is 18 residues long. J was trimmed by 6 bases and V by 6 bases; bases with no gene match: 20. In germline, CDR1 is MDHEN, CDR2 SYDVKM. The CDR3 sequence is CASSPWTRQGGVQKTQYF. The CDR3 nucleotides read TGTGCCAGCAGCCCTTGGACCCGACAGGGGGGTGTTCAAAAGACCCAGTACTTC.

The CDR3 bases are TGTGCCAGCAGGGTTGGGGGAAACACCGGGGAGCTGTTTTTT. Protein: CASRVGGNTGELFF. The rearrangement joins TRBV6-1 to TRBJ2-2, with D possibly being TRBD1 or TRBD2 (5 bases each). The germline gives CDR1 MNHNS, CDR2 SASEGT. This CDR3 contains 14 residues. With 6 bases removed from V and 2 bases from J, the gap between germline ends came to 10 bases.

In its sample, this clonotype was seen a few times. This rearrangement joins TRBV11-2 to TRBJ1-1; D gene uncertain. Germline lookup yields CDR1 SGHAT and CDR2 FQNNGV. The CDR3 covers 15 residues. V was cut by 0 bases and J by 4 bases, with 12 bases left in between. The CDR3 DNA sequence: TGTGCCAGCAGCTTAGATTTGTGGGTTAGCACTGAAGCTTTCTTT. Translation: CASSLDLWVSTEAFF.

The chain is built from TRBV7-9 and TRBJ1-5; 9 bases line up with TRBD1. CDR1 is SEHNR, CDR2 FQNEAQ, per germline (reference sequence). The CDR3 runs to 17 residues. The V segment lost 2 bases and the J segment 7 bases; nucleotides outside the gene matches: 12. As DNA, the CDR3 is TGTGCCAGCAGCTTAAGTTCGGGGGACAGGGTCTGGCAGCCCCAGCATTTT. Amino acids: CASSLSSGDRVWQPQHF.

At least ten counts were recorded for this clonotype. The J gene is TRBJ2-7, the V gene TRBV12-3 or TRBV12-4; no firm D call. The CDR3 is 16 residues long. Trimming took 4 bases from V and 0 from J, leaving 16 bases between them. For the CDR3, the DNA is TGTGCCAGCAGTTCCCACCCTCCGGAGAGCTCCTACGAGCAGTACTTC. Translating gives CASSSHPPESSYEQYF.

This clonotype has a count of ten or more. The rearrangement joins TRBV10-3 to TRBJ1-2; D remains ambiguous. Trimming took off 9 bases at V and 7 bases at J, with 15 bases between the two ends. The germline V gene encodes CDR1 ENHRY and CDR2 SYGVKD. The CDR3 spans 12 residues. The CDR3 reads CAIHRPGGGYTF. CDR3 sequence (DNA): TGTGCCATTCATCGGCCGGGAGGTGGCTACACCTTC.